This T cell receptor beta chain derives from a study of T cell responses to AZD1222 COVID-19 vaccine. Germline V gives CDR1 SGHAT, CDR2 FQDESV (reference sequence). Trimming removed 4 bases from V and 2 bases from J; junction bases left unmatched: 4. The CDR3 loop spans 15 amino acids. Some clones are missing from TCRdb's copy, which holds only in-frame ones; the method was immunoSEQ multiplex PCR. The data hold about 93,000 clones, with around nine tenths observed a single time. Points from the study as a whole: Once two AZD1222 doses were given, Spike-specific TCR breadth and depth went up. Nearly half of unique spike-specific TCRs reportedly avoided B.1.351 and B.1.1.7 mutated regions. The study identified only five to seven AZD1222 recipients as seropositive at baseline. The donor cohort was predominantly white British with a female majority, and clonal diversity may have been underestimated.

Regarding this clone: Its antigen remains unidentified.

This TCR was recovered from an adult in good health. The chain has TRBV11-1 and TRBJ2-3, with TRBD1 identical over 9 bases. Specimen: peripheral blood, collected on day 0 of MenACWY control vaccination. CDR3 DNA sequence: TGTGCCAGCAGCTCACGGGACAGGGTCACAGATACGCAGTATTTT. It specifies CASSSRDRVTDTQYF. The full variable domain, its missing parts supplied by reference TRBV11-1 and TRBJ2-3, is EAEVAQSPRYKITEKSQAVAFWCDPISGHATLYWYRQILGQGPELLVQFQDESVVDDSQLPKDRFSAERLKGVDSTLKIQPAELGDSAMYLCASSSRDRVTDTQYFGPGTRLTVL.